The TCR beta chain described here comes from a study of CD8 T cells in ankylosing spondylitis. This clonotype was counted between two and nine times. Its antigen is still unknown. The CDR3 spans 14 residues. V lost 4 bases, J lost 8 bases, and 17 bases lay in between. Germline CDR1 and CDR2: SGHRS and YFSETQ. General study results and limits: Researchers report that disease-linked clones proved CD8+ and relatively rare in peripheral blood. According to the report, clones linked to the disease were significantly enriched in matched synovial fluid samples taken from ankylosing spondylitis patients. What seemed typical of ankylosing spondylitis blood was a TCR beta motif built from eight highly homologous variants.

TCRdb analysed the 5' RACE reads with MiXCR anew, one entry per CDR3 protein. The data show 390,000 or so distinct CDR3 sequences, 20% to 25% seen once. Sample: blood, either unsorted or a sorted T cell fraction (not recorded which). The chain has TRBV5-1 and TRBJ2-3, with D possibly TRBD2 on 6 matching bases. This clonotype originated in a male donor with ankylosing spondylitis. The CDR3 DNA reads TGCGCCAGCAGCGGATCGGGACTCGTCGGTACGCAGTATTTT. As protein: CASSGSGLVGTQYF.